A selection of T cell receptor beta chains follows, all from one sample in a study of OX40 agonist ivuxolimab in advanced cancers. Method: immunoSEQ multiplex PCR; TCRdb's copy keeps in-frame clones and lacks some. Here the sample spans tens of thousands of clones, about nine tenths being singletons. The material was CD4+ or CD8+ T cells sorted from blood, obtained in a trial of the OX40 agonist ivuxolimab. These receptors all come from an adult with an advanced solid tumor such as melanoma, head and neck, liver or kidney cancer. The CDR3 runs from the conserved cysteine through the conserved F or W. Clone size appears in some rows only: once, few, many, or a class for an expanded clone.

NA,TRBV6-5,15,CASSPGDDPYNEQFF
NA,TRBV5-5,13,CASSLVVDREQYF
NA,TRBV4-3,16,CASSHGTGIMGTEAFF
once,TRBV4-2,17,CASSQEYPGTSTDTQYF
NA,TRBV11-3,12,CASSLDGIQQYF
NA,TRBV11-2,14,CASSLDNGPETQYF
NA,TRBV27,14,CASSLQGEGNTIYF
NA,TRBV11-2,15,CASSFFAGDQETQYF
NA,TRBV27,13,CASSLQGGYEQYF
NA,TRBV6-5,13,CASSYGTDYEQYF